A single sample is the source of the 3 T cell receptor beta chains below, sequenced in a study of T cell changes during pregnancy in multiple sclerosis. Clones were read by immunoSEQ multiplex PCR, and TCRdb kept only the in-frame ones, dropping some. The table shows 90,000 to 95,000 clones, with over 80% occurring only once. This specimen was peripheral blood, taken in the first trimester of pregnancy. The receptors here all came from a female donor with multiple sclerosis, enrolled in a pregnancy study.

The genes are TRBV6-4 and TRBJ2-2, with D perhaps TRBD2 (6 bases). Germline V gives CDR1 MRHNA, CDR2 SNTAGT. Trimming removed 6 bases from V and 0 bases from J, with 14 bases in between. The CDR3 loop spans 16 amino acids. The CDR3 loop is CASRPATRANTGELFF. CDR3 DNA: TGTGCCAGCAGGCCTGCGACTAGAGCGAACACCGGGGAGCTGTTTTTT.

Concerning this clone: At the DNA level, this CDR3 is encoded by other sequences in the same sample as well. V gene TRBV2 combines with J gene TRBJ1-1; 8 nucleotides align to TRBD1. Germline V gene lookup returns CDR1 SNHLY and CDR2 FYNNEI. V trimming: 4 bases; J trimming: 1 base; junction bases outside the gene matches: 2. This CDR3 is 14 amino acids long. The CDR3 nucleotides read TGTGCCAGCAGTGTCGACAGGGGGAACACTGAAGCTTTCTTT. The encoded protein is CASSVDRGNTEAFF.

The gene calls are TRBV15 and TRBJ2-1; a weak D match, TRBD1 (6 bases). The CDR3 runs 14 residues. CDR1 and CDR2 from the germline V gene are LNHNV and YYDKDF (reference sequence). V lost 8 bases and J lost 8, with 19 bases in between. The CDR3 loop reads CATENRVGGDEQFF. DNA of the CDR3: TGTGCCACCGAAAACAGGGTAGGAGGCGATGAGCAGTTCTTC.